This record looks at one T cell receptor (beta chain) sequence and its context. What it binds is not known. The sample belongs to a study of cytomegalovirus exposure and HLA in healthy donors. Study-level information: There were 100 million to 120 million unique TCR beta sequences, drawn from 200 million or so T cells, in an earlier analysis.

V was shortened by 4 bases and J by 4 bases, with 13 bases between the two germline ends. Germline V gene lookup returns CDR1 KGHSH and CDR2 LQKENI. CDR3 length: 14 amino acids. General study results and limits: A likely sequencing artifact accounted for one observed cluster of highly shared sequence variants. Later analysis reportedly placed an Asian-associated ancestry cluster below the roughly 700-donor mean in N-insertions. More clonal expansion characterized HLA-associated TCR beta chains than equally common others in a later analysis.

The study ran its PCR with 60 Vbeta and 13 Jbeta primers. Using immunoSEQ multiplex PCR, the repertoire was profiled, and TCRdb retains in-frame clones only, with some absent. The sample records 100,000 to 150,000 clones, 60% to 80% being singletons. This chain links TRBV18 with TRBJ1-2; tentative D call: TRBD1 (5 bases). The source is a woman between 50 and 59 years old in good health and CMV-seronegative. The specimen sequenced was PBMCs. Written as DNA, the CDR3 is TGTGCCAGCTCACGGACGGACATCGTCTATGGCTACACCTTC. Encoded protein: CASSRTDIVYGYTF.